A selection of T cell receptor beta chains follows, all from one sample in a study of identical twins. From the 5' RACE reads, TCRdb called clonotypes with MiXCR, one entry per CDR3 protein. The table includes roughly 1.6 million distinct CDR3 sequences, under 35% detected once. Source material: cord blood. The receptors originated from a newborn girl in good health. The CDR3 runs from the conserved cysteine through the conserved F or W. The D gene is left open where the match is weak. Not every row has a clone size; where given, it reads once, few, many or a size class.

J gene	clone size	V gene	D gene	CDR3 DNA	CDR3 protein
TRBJ2-4	.	TRBV24-1	TRBD2	TGTGCCACCAGTGGCTACACCGGGAGGGGACTCTACAATGAGCAGTACTTC	CATSGYTGRGLYNEQYF
TRBJ2-1	.	TRBV14	.	TGTGCCAGCAGCCAAGATCCTTTCCGTGAGCAGTTCTTC	CASSQDPFREQFF
TRBJ2-1	.	TRBV20-1	TRBD2	TGCAGTGCAGTTAGCGGGAGGGTCGGCAATGAGCAGTTCTTC	CSAVSGRVGNEQFF
TRBJ1-2	few	TRBV4-2	.	TGTGCCAGCAGCCAAGAAGGAAGCCAAAACTATGGCTACACCTTC	CASSQEGSQNYGYTF
TRBJ2-3	few	TRBV2	.	TGTGCCAGCAGTGACAGTGGCTTTAGGCCGTCCGCGGGGTATTTT	CASSDSGFRPSAGYF
TRBJ2-7	.	TRBV5-1	TRBD2	TGCGCCAGCAGCTTTTGGGGGGGATCCTTTTCCTACGAGCAGTACTTC	CASSFWGGSFSYEQYF
TRBJ1-2	.	TRBV20-1	.	TGCAGTGCGTCGGAAGCAGGGAACCCTAACTATGGCTACACCTTC	CSASEAGNPNYGYTF
TRBJ1-2	.	TRBV5-1	.	TGCGCCAGCAGCTTGGCCAACGGGGAGCATGGCTACACCTTC	CASSLANGEHGYTF
TRBJ2-3	.	TRBV11-2	.	TGTGCCGGCAGCTCTACCCGGATGAGTGGGGGAACAGATACGCAGTATTTT	CAGSSTRMSGGTDTQYF
TRBJ2-1	few	TRBV27	TRBD1	TGTGCCAGCAGTCCCACCGAGGGGGCTCAGTTCTTC	CASSPTEGAQFF
TRBJ2-7	.	TRBV2	TRBD2	TGTGCCAGCAGTAAGGGCGGGAGTAGGAATGAGCAGTACTTC	CASSKGGSRNEQYF
TRBJ2-4	few	TRBV20-1	.	TGCAGTGCTAGTCCAGCTGGATCGACCATCCAGTACTTC	CSASPAGSTIQYF
TRBJ2-3	few	TRBV20-1	TRBD2	TGCAGTGCGGCGCTAGCGGGGCGCAGAGATACGCAGTATTTT	CSAALAGRRDTQYF
TRBJ1-1	.	TRBV29-1	.	TGCAGCGTCAGAAGATCGGGGGCAGGGACTGAAGCTTTCTTT	CSVRRSGAGTEAFF
TRBJ2-1	few	TRBV29-1	TRBD1	TGCAGCGCCCGACAGGGGGCCGACTACAATGAGCAGTTCTTC	CSARQGADYNEQFF
TRBJ1-2	many	TRBV15	TRBD1	TGTGCCACCAGCAGAGATCGGGATTTTTGGGACAGGAACTATGGCTACACCTTC	CATSRDRDFWDRNYGYTF
TRBJ2-4	.	TRBV4-1	.	TGCGCCAGCAGCTCCCCTGCAGCCAAAAACATTCAGTACTTC	CASSSPAAKNIQYF
TRBJ2-3	.	TRBV28	.	TGTGCCAGCAGTAGCCCTTTCAGGCTTGCTTCCACAGATACGCAGTATTTT	CASSSPFRLASTDTQYF
TRBJ1-4	.	TRBV20-1	TRBD1	TGCAGTGCTCCCGGGACAGAGAATGAAAAACTGTTTTTT	CSAPGTENEKLFF
TRBJ1-2	many	TRBV6-6	.	TGTGCCAGCAGTTACAACACAGGGTTCTATGGCTACACCTTC	CASSYNTGFYGYTF
TRBJ2-1	.	TRBV10-3	.	TGTGCCATCAGTGAGGTTCGGCACTCCTACAATGAGCAGTTCTTC	CAISEVRHSYNEQFF
TRBJ2-3	once	TRBV24-1	.	TGTGCCACCAGTGATTTGCCTAGAGATACGCAGTATTTT	CATSDLPRDTQYF
TRBJ2-2	few	TRBV4-2	.	TGTGCCAGCAGCCAAGATCCGGGGGCGAACACCGGGGAGCTGTTTTTT	CASSQDPGANTGELFF
TRBJ1-2	few	TRBV5-1	.	TGCGCCAGCAGCTTGGGCGAGGGGACCGTTGATGGCTACACCTTC	CASSLGEGTVDGYTF
TRBJ1-1	.	TRBV7-2	.	TGTGCCAGCAGCTTTAGGCCGACAGTGGGGAACACTGAAGCTTTCTTT	CASSFRPTVGNTEAFF
TRBJ2-7	.	TRBV7-9	.	TGTGCCAGCAGCTTCGCAGGCCACCGCTCCTACAATGAGCAGTACTTC	CASSFAGHRSYNEQYF
TRBJ2-5	few	TRBV4-2	TRBD2	TGTGCCAGCAGCCAAGATCGACTAGCGGGGAGTAATGAGCAGTACTTC	CASSQDRLAGSNEQYF
TRBJ2-7	.	TRBV20-1	TRBD2	TGCAGTGCAAAGACTAGCGGGGTTACCTACGAGCAGTACTTC	CSAKTSGVTYEQYF
TRBJ1-2	many	TRBV5-1	TRBD1	TGCGCCAGCAGCCGAGGACAGGGGTCCTATGGCTACACCTTC	CASSRGQGSYGYTF
TRBJ1-5	few	TRBV21-1	.	TGTGCCAGCAGCGCCCGACAGGAAGGGAGCAATCAGCCCCAGCATTTT	CASSARQEGSNQPQHF